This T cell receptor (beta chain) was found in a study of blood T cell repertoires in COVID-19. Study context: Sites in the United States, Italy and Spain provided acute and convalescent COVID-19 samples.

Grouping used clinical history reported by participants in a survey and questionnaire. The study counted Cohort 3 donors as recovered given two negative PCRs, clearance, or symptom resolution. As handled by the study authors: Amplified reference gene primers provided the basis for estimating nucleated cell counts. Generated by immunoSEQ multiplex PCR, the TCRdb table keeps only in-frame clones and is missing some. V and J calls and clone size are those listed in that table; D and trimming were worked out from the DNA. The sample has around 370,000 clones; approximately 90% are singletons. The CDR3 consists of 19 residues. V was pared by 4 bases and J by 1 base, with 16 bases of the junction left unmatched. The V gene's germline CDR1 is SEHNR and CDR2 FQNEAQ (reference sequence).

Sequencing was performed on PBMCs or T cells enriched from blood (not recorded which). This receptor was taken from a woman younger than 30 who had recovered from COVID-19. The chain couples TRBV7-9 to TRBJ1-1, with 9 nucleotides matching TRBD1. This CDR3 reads CASSSSIYRDRDGNTEAFF. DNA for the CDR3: TGTGCCAGCAGCTCCTCAATTTACCGGGACAGGGACGGGAACACTGAAGCTTTCTTT. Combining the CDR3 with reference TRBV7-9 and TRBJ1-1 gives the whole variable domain DTGVSQNPRHKITKRGQNVTFRCDPISEHNRLYWYRQTLGQGPEFLTYFQNEAQLEKSRLLSDRFSAERPKGSFSTLEIQRTEQGDSAMYLCASSSSIYRDRDGNTEAFFGQGTRLTVV.